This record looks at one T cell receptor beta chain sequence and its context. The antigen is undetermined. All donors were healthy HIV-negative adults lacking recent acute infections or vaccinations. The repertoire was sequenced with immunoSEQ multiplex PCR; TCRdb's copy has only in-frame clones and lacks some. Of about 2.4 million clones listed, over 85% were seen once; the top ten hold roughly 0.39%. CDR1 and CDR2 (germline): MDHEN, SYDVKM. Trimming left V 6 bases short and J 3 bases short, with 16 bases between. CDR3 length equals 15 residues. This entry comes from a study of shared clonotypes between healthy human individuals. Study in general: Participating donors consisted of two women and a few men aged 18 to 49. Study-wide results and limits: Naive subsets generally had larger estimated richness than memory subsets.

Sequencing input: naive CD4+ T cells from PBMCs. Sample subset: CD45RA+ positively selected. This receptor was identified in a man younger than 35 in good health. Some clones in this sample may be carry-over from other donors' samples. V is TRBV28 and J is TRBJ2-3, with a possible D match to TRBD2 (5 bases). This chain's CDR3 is CASRVLRRATDTQYF. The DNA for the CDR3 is TGTGCCAGCAGAGTATTGAGGCGGGCGACAGATACGCAGTATTTT.